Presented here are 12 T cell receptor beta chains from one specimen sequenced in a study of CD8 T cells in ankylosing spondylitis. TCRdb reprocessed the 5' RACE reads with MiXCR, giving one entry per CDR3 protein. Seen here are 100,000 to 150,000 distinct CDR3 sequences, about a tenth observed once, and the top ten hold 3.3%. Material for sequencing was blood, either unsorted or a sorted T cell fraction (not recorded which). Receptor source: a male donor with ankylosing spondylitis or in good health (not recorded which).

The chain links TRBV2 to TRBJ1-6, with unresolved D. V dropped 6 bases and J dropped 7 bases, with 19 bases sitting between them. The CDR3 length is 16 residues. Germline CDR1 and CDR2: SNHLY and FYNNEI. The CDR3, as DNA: TGTGCCAGCAGCGCTAGGTTAGGGCAGGAGAATTCACCCCTCCACTTT. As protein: CASSARLGQENSPLHF.

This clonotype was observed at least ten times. The CDR3 spells CASSWSTSGLYNEQFF. The DNA of the CDR3 is TGTGCCAGCAGCTGGTCGACTAGCGGGTTATACAATGAGCAGTTCTTC. The genes are TRBV7-9 and TRBJ2-1; 10 nucleotides line up with TRBD2. Germline V gene lookup returns CDR1 SEHNR and CDR2 FQNEAQ (reference sequence). This CDR3 region has 16 residues. Trimming removed 4 bases from V and 4 bases from J; junction bases left unmatched: 7.

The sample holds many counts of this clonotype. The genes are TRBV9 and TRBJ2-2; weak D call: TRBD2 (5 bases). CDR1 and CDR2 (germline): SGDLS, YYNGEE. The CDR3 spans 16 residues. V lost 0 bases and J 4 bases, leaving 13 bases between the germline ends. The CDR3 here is CASSVDSSAGTGELFF. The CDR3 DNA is TGTGCCAGCAGCGTAGATAGCTCCGCGGGCACCGGGGAGCTGTTTTTT. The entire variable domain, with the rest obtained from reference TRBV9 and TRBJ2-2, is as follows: DSGVTQTPKHLITATGQRVTLRCSPRSGDLSVYWYQQSLDQGLQFLIQYYNGEERAKGNILERFSAQQFPDLHSELNLSSLELGDSALYFCASSVDSSAGTGELFFGEGSRLTVL.

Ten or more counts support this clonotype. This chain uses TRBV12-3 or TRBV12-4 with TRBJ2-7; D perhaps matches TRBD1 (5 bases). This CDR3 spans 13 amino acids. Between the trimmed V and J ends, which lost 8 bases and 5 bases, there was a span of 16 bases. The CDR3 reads CASLRTPADEQYF. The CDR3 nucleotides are TGTGCCAGCCTTCGGACACCTGCCGACGAGCAGTACTTC.

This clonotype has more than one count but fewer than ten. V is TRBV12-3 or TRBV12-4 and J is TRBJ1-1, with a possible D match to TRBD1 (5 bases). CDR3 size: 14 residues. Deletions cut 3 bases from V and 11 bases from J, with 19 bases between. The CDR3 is CASSFSGTGGYAFF. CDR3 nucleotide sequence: TGTGCCAGCAGTTTTTCAGGGACTGGAGGTTATGCTTTCTTT.

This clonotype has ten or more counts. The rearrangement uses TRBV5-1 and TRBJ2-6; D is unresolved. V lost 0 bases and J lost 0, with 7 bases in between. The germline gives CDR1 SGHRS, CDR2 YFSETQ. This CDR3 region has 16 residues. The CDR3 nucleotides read TGCGCCAGCAGCTTGGAAGGGATCTCTGGGGCCAACGTCCTGACTTTC. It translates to CASSLEGISGANVLTF.

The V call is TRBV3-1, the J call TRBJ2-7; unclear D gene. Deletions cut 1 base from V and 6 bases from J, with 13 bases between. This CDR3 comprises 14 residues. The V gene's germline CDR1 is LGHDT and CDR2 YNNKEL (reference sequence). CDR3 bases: TGTGCCAGCAGCCAAGGACACCGCCTGCGCGAGCAGTACTTC. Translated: CASSQGHRLREQYF.

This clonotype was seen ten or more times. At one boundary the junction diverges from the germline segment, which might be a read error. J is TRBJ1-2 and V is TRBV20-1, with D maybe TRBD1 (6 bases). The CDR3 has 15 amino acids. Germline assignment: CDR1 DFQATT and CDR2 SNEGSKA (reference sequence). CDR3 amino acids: CSASGGTRHNYGYAF. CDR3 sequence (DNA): TGCAGTGCTAGTGGGGGGACACGTCATAACTATGGCTACGCCTTC.

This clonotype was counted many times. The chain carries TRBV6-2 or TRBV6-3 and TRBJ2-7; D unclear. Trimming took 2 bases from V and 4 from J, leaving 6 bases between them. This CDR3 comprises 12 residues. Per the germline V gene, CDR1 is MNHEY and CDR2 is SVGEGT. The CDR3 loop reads CASSYPRYEQYF. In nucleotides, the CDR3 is TGTGCCAGCAGTTACCCTAGGTACGAGCAGTACTTC.

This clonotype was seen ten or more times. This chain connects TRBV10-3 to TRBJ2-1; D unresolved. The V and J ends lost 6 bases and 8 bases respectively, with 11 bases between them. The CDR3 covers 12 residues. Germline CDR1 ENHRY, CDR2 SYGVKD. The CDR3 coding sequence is TGTGCCATCAGCGCAGTCGTGGATGAGCAGTTCTTC. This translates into CAISAVVDEQFF.

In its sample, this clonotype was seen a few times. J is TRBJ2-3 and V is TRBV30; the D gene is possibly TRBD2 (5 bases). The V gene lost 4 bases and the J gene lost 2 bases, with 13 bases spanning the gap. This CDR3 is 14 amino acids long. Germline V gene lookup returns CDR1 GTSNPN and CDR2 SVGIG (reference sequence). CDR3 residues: CAWMRVGFTDTQYF. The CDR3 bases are TGTGCCTGGATGCGGGTGGGATTCACAGATACGCAGTATTTT.

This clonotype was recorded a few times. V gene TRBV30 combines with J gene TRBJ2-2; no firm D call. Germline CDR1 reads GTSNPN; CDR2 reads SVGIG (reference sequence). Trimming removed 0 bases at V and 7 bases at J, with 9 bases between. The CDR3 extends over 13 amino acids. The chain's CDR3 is CAWSVKPSGELFF. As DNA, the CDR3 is TGTGCCTGGAGTGTAAAACCTAGCGGGGAGCTGTTTTTT.